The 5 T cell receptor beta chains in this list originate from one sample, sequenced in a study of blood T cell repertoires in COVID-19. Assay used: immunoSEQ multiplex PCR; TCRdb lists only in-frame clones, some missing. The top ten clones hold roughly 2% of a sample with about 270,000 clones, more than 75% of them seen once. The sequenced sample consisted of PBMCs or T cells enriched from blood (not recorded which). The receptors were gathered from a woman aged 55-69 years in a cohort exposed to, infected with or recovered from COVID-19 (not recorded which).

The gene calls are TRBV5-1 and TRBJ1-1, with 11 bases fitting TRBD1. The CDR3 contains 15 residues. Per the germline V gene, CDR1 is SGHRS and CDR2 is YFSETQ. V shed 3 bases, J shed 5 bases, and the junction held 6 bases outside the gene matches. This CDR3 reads CASSYSGTGGTEAFF. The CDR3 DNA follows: TGCGCCAGCAGCTACTCCGGGACAGGGGGAACTGAAGCTTTCTTT.

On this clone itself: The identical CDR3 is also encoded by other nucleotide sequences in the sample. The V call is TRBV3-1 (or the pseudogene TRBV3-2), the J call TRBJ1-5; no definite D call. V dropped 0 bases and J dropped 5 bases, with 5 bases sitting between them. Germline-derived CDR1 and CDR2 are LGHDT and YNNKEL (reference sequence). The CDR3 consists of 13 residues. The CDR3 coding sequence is TGTGCCAGCAGCCAAGAGAGGGATCAGCCCCAGCATTTT. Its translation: CASSQERDQPQHF.

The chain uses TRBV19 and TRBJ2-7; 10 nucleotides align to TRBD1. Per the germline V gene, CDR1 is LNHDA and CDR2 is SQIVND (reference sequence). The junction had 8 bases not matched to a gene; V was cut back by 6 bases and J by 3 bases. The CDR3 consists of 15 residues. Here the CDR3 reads CASRSGTGDYYEQYF. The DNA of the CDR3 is TGTGCCAGTAGATCCGGGACAGGGGACTACTACGAGCAGTACTTC.

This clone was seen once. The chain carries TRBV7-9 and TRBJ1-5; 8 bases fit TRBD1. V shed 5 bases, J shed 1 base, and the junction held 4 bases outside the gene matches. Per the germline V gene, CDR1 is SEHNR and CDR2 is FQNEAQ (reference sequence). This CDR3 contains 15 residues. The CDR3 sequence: CASSRGQGSNQPQHF. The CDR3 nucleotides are TGTGCCAGCAGCCGCGGACAGGGCAGCAATCAGCCCCAGCATTTT.

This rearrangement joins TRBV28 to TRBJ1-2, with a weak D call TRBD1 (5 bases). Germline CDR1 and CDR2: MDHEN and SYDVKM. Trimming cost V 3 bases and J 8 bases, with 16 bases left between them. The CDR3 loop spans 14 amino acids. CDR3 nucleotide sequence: TGTGCCAGCAGTTTGGGGTTATTGGGGCGCGGCTACACCTTC. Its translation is CASSLGLLGRGYTF.